Presented here are 12 T cell receptor beta chains from one specimen sequenced in a study of cytomegalovirus exposure and HLA in healthy donors. Clones were read by immunoSEQ multiplex PCR, and TCRdb kept only the in-frame ones, dropping some. The sample carries 150,000 to 200,000 clones, more than 75% recorded once. The sample taken for sequencing was PBMCs. These receptor sequences come from a woman aged 18 to 35 in good health and CMV-seronegative.

The genes are TRBV29-1 and TRBJ1-2; 7 nucleotides line up with TRBD1. Germline V gene data show CDR1 as SQVTM and CDR2 as ANQGSEA. The CDR3 is 13 residues long. The V segment lost 4 bases and the J segment 2 bases; nucleotides outside the gene matches: 4. Written as DNA, the CDR3 is TGCAGCGTTGTCATGACAGGGAACTATGGCTACACCTTC. Translated: CSVVMTGNYGYTF. The variable domain in full, with the rest retrieved from reference TRBV29-1 and TRBJ1-2, is SAVISQKPSRDICQRGTSLTIQCQVDSQVTMMFWYRQQPGQSLTLIATANQGSEATYESGFVIDKFPISRPNLTFSTLTVSNMSPEDSSIYLCSVVMTGNYGYTFGSGTRLTVV.

V usage is TRBV5-1 and J usage is TRBJ1-1; the D gene is possibly TRBD1 (6 bases). Germline CDR1 is SGHRS and CDR2 is YFSETQ. With 5 bases removed from V and 1 base from J, the gap between germline ends came to 12 bases. CDR3 length: 14 residues. Written as DNA, the CDR3 is TGCGCCAGCAGTTATCAGACAGGGAACACTGAAGCTTTCTTT. Its translation: CASSYQTGNTEAFF.

The rearrangement joins TRBV4-1 to TRBJ2-7, with 8 bases aligning to TRBD1. CDR1 and CDR2 (germline): MGHRA, YSYEKL. V trimming: 3 bases; J trimming: 3 bases; junction bases outside the gene matches: 7. The CDR3 sequence is 15 residues long. The CDR3 is CASSQEDRENYEQYF. In DNA, the CDR3 is TGCGCCAGCAGCCAGGAGGACAGGGAAAACTACGAGCAGTACTTC.

This chain connects TRBV5-4 to TRBJ2-7; 8 bases agree with TRBD1. Germline assignment: CDR1 SGHNT and CDR2 YYREEE (reference sequence). The ends lost 4 bases at V and 2 bases at J; junction bases unmatched: 8. CDR3 size: 15 residues. The DNA for the CDR3 is TGTGCCAGCAGCCCCGACAGGGGTCTAGCCTACGAGCAGTACTTC. It encodes CASSPDRGLAYEQYF.

The rearrangement links TRBV5-4 to TRBJ1-1; no firm D call. Trimming pared 0 bases from V and 6 bases from J, leaving 12 bases between. Germline V gene data show CDR1 as SGHNT and CDR2 as YYREEE (reference sequence). There are 14 residues in the CDR3. CDR3 sequence (DNA): TGTGCCAGCAGCTTGGGACGGGGAAGCGCTGAAGCTTTCTTT. Translating gives CASSLGRGSAEAFF. The variable domain in full, with the rest retrieved from reference TRBV5-4 and TRBJ1-1, is ETGVTQSPTHLIKTRGQQVTLRCSSQSGHNTVSWYQQALGQGPQFIFQYYREEENGRGNFPPRFSGLQFPNYSSELNVNALELDDSALYLCASSLGRGSAEAFFGQGTRLTVV.

The V call is TRBV6-1, the J call TRBJ2-7, with no clear D. V lost 2 bases, J lost 3 bases, and 11 bases lay in between. Germline CDR1 is MNHNS and CDR2 is SASEGT. This CDR3 is built from 14 residues. The CDR3 DNA follows: TGTGCCAGCAGTGAAAGAGGAGAAGGCTACGAGCAGTACTTC. Its protein is CASSERGEGYEQYF.

V usage is TRBV5-1 and J usage is TRBJ2-5; 9 nucleotides agree with TRBD1. This CDR3 region has 16 residues. J lost 7 bases, V lost 4 bases, and 14 bases had no gene match. In germline, CDR1 is SGHRS, CDR2 YFSETQ. In DNA form, the CDR3 reads TGCGCCAGCAGCACATCGGGGACAGGGCATCTAGGGACCCAGTACTTC. Its translation: CASSTSGTGHLGTQYF.

The genes are TRBV23-1 and TRBJ2-7, with no clear D. TRBV23-1 is designated an ORF whose function remains uncertain. This CDR3 is 10 amino acids long. With 6 bases removed from V and 7 bases from J, the gap between germline ends came to 7 bases. CDR3 amino acids: CASSPIEQYF. CDR3 bases: TGCGCCAGCAGCCCCATTGAGCAGTACTTC.

This clone was seen once. J is TRBJ2-4 and V is TRBV6-1; 8 nucleotides match TRBD1. With V trimmed by 2 bases and J by 3 bases, 27 bases remained unmatched. The length of the CDR3 is 23 residues. Germline V gene sequence: CDR1 MNHNS, CDR2 SASEGT. The CDR3 here is CASSENPRGLSVPGARDKNIQYF. The DNA for the CDR3 is TGTGCCAGCAGTGAAAACCCCAGGGGGCTATCGGTGCCGGGAGCGAGGGACAAAAACATTCAGTACTTC.

The chain links TRBV2 to TRBJ2-7; TRBD1 aligns across 8 bases. With V trimmed by 4 bases and J by 4 bases, 3 bases remained unmatched. Per germline, CDR1 SNHLY and CDR2 FYNNEI. This CDR3 is 13 amino acids long. CDR3: CASSGTGMYEQYF. CDR3 nucleotides: TGTGCCAGCAGTGGGACAGGGATGTACGAGCAGTACTTC.

This chain joins TRBV6-1 and TRBJ1-1, with 8 bases lining up with TRBD1. Trimming at V came to 5 bases and at J to 4 bases, leaving 6 bases not matched to a gene. The CDR3 is 14 amino acids. Germline loops: CDR1 MNHNS, CDR2 SASEGT. CDR3 DNA: TGTGCCAGCAGTCAACAGGGGGGTGGCACTGAAGCTTTCTTT. Its translation: CASSQQGGGTEAFF.

V usage is TRBV30 and J usage is TRBJ1-1, with 9 bases aligning to TRBD1. The germline CDR1 and CDR2 sequences are GTSNPN and SVGIG (reference sequence). V lost 7 bases, J lost 1 base, and 13 bases stayed unmatched. This CDR3 has 16 residues. For the CDR3, the DNA is TGTGCCTATGAAAAGGACAGGGGTATGTCGAACACTGAAGCTTTCTTT. Amino acids: CAYEKDRGMSNTEAFF.